Listed below are T cell receptor beta chains from one sample, sequenced in a study of cytomegalovirus exposure and HLA in healthy donors. Profiled with immunoSEQ multiplex PCR; TCRdb holds only in-frame clones, not every one. The sample includes roughly 240,000 clones, roughly 84% of them seen just once. The sequenced sample was PBMCs. Receptors originate from a girl aged 2 to 10 in good health and CMV-seronegative. Both conserved end residues are part of each CDR3. A D gene is named only where the DNA matches it firmly. Clone size appears in some rows only: once, few, many, or a class for an expanded clone.

>TRBJ1-2|.|TRBV6-1|TRBD1
TGTGCCAGCAGTGTAGGGACAGGGGACTATGGCTACACCTTC
CASSVGTGDYGYTF
>TRBJ2-7|.|TRBV7-9|TRBD1
TGTGCCAGCAGCTACGTAATACCCGGGACAGGGGTCCACGAGCAGTACTTC
CASSYVIPGTGVHEQYF
>TRBJ2-1|.|TRBV7-6|TRBD2
TGTGCCAGCAGCTTAGTGGGTATTGGGACTACCCTCAATGAGCAGTTCTTC
CASSLVGIGTTLNEQFF
>TRBJ2-5|.|TRBV6-5|.
TGTGCCAGCTGTTCAACCCCCGGGACAAGACAAGAGACCCAGTACTTC
CASCSTPGTRQETQYF
>TRBJ2-1|.|TRBV2|TRBD1
TGTGCCAGCATAGGACAGGGGTACAATGAGCAGTTCTTC
CASIGQGYNEQFF
>TRBJ2-2|.|TRBV15|TRBD2
TGTGCCACCAGCAGAGGTCTAGCGGGACGTGCAGGCGGGGAGCTGTTTTTT
CATSRGLAGRAGGELFF
>TRBJ2-5|.|TRBV2|TRBD2
TGTGCCAGCAGTGACGCGCTAGCGGGGGTAGAGACCCAGTACTTC
CASSDALAGVETQYF
>TRBJ1-1|.|TRBV11-3|.
TGTGCCAGCAGCTTAGAAGCAAACACTGAAGCTTTCTTT
CASSLEANTEAFF
>TRBJ1-3|.|TRBV6-1|.
TGTGCCAGCAGAGAGACAGCTATCTCTGGAAACACCATATATTTT
CASRETAISGNTIYF
>TRBJ2-1|.|TRBV29-1|TRBD2
TGCAGCGTTGATTCCGGGACTATCTACAATGAGCAGTTCTTC
CSVDSGTIYNEQFF
>TRBJ1-4|.|TRBV6-1|.
TGTGCCAGCAGACAGGGCAGAGCTAATGAAAAACTGTTTTTT
CASRQGRANEKLFF
>TRBJ2-7|.|TRBV5-6|TRBD2
TGTGCCAGCAGCTTAGGGGGGCCTACTAGCGGGAGGTCCGAGCAGTACTTC
CASSLGGPTSGRSEQYF
>TRBJ2-3|.|TRBV30|.
TGTGCCTGGAGCCCCGGTACACACAGGGCAGATACGCAGTATTTT
CAWSPGTHRADTQYF
>TRBJ2-7|.|TRBV5-6|.
TGTGCCAGCAGCTTGGGCAGGTACTCCTACGAGCAGTACTTC
CASSLGRYSYEQYF
>TRBJ2-7|.|TRBV19|TRBD1
TGTGCCAGTAGTATAGTAGGGACAGCCAACTACGAGCAGTACTTC
CASSIVGTANYEQYF
>TRBJ1-5|.|TRBV4-2|.
TGTGCCAGCAGCCAACTGACAGGCAATCAGCCCCAGCATTTT
CASSQLTGNQPQHF
>TRBJ2-2|once|TRBV27|.
TGTGCCAGCAGCCCCCTGTCAGGGTTCACCGGGGAGCTGTTTTTT
CASSPLSGFTGELFF
>TRBJ2-3|.|TRBV27|.
TGTGCCACATCCCAGGCGCAACCTTACACAGATACGCAGTATTTT
CATSQAQPYTDTQYF
>TRBJ1-2|.|TRBV5-4|TRBD1
TGTGCCAGCAGCTTGGGAGGACGACAGGGAGGAGGCTACACCTTC
CASSLGGRQGGGYTF
>TRBJ1-1|.|TRBV6-5|.
TGTGCCAGCAGTTATAAGGGGATCCGCACTGAAGCTTTCTTT
CASSYKGIRTEAFF
>TRBJ1-1|.|TRBV25-1|.
TGTGCCAGCAGTGAATTCGCAGGGATCGACACTGAAGCTTTCTTT
CASSEFAGIDTEAFF
>TRBJ1-1|.|TRBV7-9|.
TGTGCCAGCAGCTTAGTGCTAACAGGAACTGAAGCTTTCTTT
CASSLVLTGTEAFF
>TRBJ2-1|once|TRBV10-3|TRBD2
TGTGCCATCAGTGGGAGACTAGCGGGGGACCAGGAGCAGTTCTTC
CAISGRLAGDQEQFF
>TRBJ2-5|.|TRBV19|TRBD2
TGTGCCAGTAGTATTGAGGTGGGGGGGGAAGAGACCCAGTACTTC
CASSIEVGGEETQYF
>TRBJ1-4|.|TRBV29-1|.
TGCAGCGTGGCACAGGGAGCGGGAGAAAAACTGTTTTTT
CSVAQGAGEKLFF
>TRBJ1-1|.|TRBV12-5|.
TGTGCTAGTGGGTTAGACAGTCCGCTTCCAGCTTTCTTT
CASGLDSPLPAFF
>TRBJ2-1|.|TRBV4-2|TRBD2
TGTGCCAGCAGCCAGGGTCGTCTAGCGGCCTCCTACAATGAGCAGTTCTTC
CASSQGRLAASYNEQFF
>TRBJ2-7|once|TRBV25-1|.
TGTGCCAGCAGTCAGGACAGCTCCTACGAGCAGTACTTC
CASSQDSSYEQYF
>TRBJ1-1|.|TRBV5-4|.
TGTGCCAGCAGCTTGGGGGGGGGCTCGGACACTGAAGCTTTCTTT
CASSLGGGSDTEAFF
>TRBJ2-1|.|TRBV7-9|TRBD2
TGTGCCAGCAGCCAAGGGACTAGCTTTAACAATGAGCAGTTCTTC
CASSQGTSFNNEQFF
>TRBJ1-5|.|TRBV6-4|.
TGTGCCAGCAGTGGGACATCGGGTCAGCCCCAGCATTTT
CASSGTSGQPQHF